Following are 18 T cell receptor beta chains from one sample sequenced in a study of shared clonotypes between healthy human individuals. Here immunoSEQ multiplex PCR was the method, and the copy in TCRdb shows in-frame clones only, minus some. Here the sample spans more than 400,000 clones, around 95% being singletons. Sequenced material: naive CD4+ T cells sorted from blood. The subset: CD45RA+ positively selected. Receptor source: a woman aged 25 to 45 in good health.

The chain joins TRBV28 to TRBJ2-7, with 7 nucleotides matching TRBD2. This CDR3 has 17 amino acids. J was trimmed by 4 bases and V by 2 bases; bases with no gene match: 14. Per the germline V gene, CDR1 is MDHEN and CDR2 is SYDVKM. CDR3 in DNA: TGTGCCAGCAGTTTAACGACTAGCAGGATTCATAGGTACGAGCAGTACTTC. Amino acid sequence: CASSLTTSRIHRYEQYF.

With respect to this clone: Different DNA sequences within this sample yield the same CDR3. The rearrangement uses TRBV2 and TRBJ2-2, with D hard to call. This CDR3 region has 13 residues. Germline CDR1 reads SNHLY; CDR2 reads FYNNEI. V lost 3 bases to trimming and J lost 5 bases, with 7 bases between them. CDR3 DNA sequence: TGTGCCAGCAGTGAGCGTGGAACCGGGGAGCTGTTTTTT. This sequence encodes CASSERGTGELFF.

This chain uses TRBV29-1 with TRBJ2-7; D call uncertain. CDR1 and CDR2 (germline): SQVTM, ANQGSEA. The CDR3 runs to 12 residues. V lost 4 bases, J lost 1 base, and 8 bases lay in between. The CDR3 coding sequence is TGCAGCGTTGGTCACCTATCCTACGAGCAGTACTTC. Amino acid sequence: CSVGHLSYEQYF.

This chain joins TRBV19 and TRBJ2-5, with D maybe TRBD1 (6 bases). Germline assignment: CDR1 LNHDA and CDR2 SQIVND (reference sequence). V was trimmed by 0 bases and J by 1 base, leaving 9 bases between them. CDR3 size: 15 residues. The CDR3 bases are TGTGCCAGTAGTATAGACTACAGGGCCCAAGAGACCCAGTACTTC. As protein: CASSIDYRAQETQYF.

The chain links TRBV28 to TRBJ1-2, with D perhaps TRBD1 (6 bases). Per the germline V gene, CDR1 is MDHEN and CDR2 is SYDVKM. The CDR3 runs to 15 residues. V was clipped by 8 bases and J by 4 bases, with 20 bases between them. The CDR3 bases are TGTGCCAGCGGACCACCTACCAGGGGTCCCTATGGCTACACCTTC. This translates into CASGPPTRGPYGYTF.

The chain links TRBV28 to TRBJ2-7; TRBD2 matches at 7 bases. Germline loops: CDR1 MDHEN, CDR2 SYDVKM. The CDR3 is made up of 15 amino acids. J lost 0 bases, V lost 3 bases, and 5 bases had no gene match. The CDR3 DNA reads TGTGCCAGCAGTTTGGAGGTAGCGGGCTCCTACGAGCAGTACTTC. Translating gives CASSLEVAGSYEQYF.

The rearrangement joins TRBV2 to TRBJ2-1; tentatively, D is TRBD2 (5 bases). The CDR3 runs 12 residues. Germline V gene lookup returns CDR1 SNHLY and CDR2 FYNNEI. The V end lost 6 bases, the J end lost 9 bases, and 12 bases lay between the germline ends. CDR3 sequence (DNA): TGTGCCAGCAGGGTAACTAGAAGTGAGCAGTTCTTC. Translating it yields CASRVTRSEQFF.

The chain has TRBV7-3 and TRBJ2-1; a weak D match, TRBD2 (6 bases). The CDR3 totals 15 residues. The germline V gene encodes CDR1 SGHTA and CDR2 FQGTGA. Trimming removed 0 bases at V and 4 bases at J, with 10 bases between. Written as DNA, the CDR3 is TGTGCCAGCAGCTTAACTAGCGGCGGTTACAATGAGCAGTTCTTC. This encodes CASSLTSGGYNEQFF. The entire variable domain, with the rest obtained from reference TRBV7-3 and TRBJ2-1, is as follows: GAGVSQTPSNKVTEKGKYVELRCDPISGHTALYWYRQSLGQGPEFLIYFQGTGAADDSGLPNDRFFAVRPEGSVSTLKIQRTERGDSAVYLCASSLTSGGYNEQFFGPGTRLTVL.

As DNA, the CDR3 is TGTGCCAGCAGCCCGACGGGACAGCCTTACAATGAGCAGTTCTTC. Protein: CASSPTGQPYNEQFF. J is TRBJ2-1 and V is TRBV6-5; TRBD1 aligns across 7 bases. The V and J ends lost 6 bases and 4 bases, in that order; junction bases with no gene match: 9. The germline CDR1 and CDR2 sequences are MNHEY and SVGAGI. CDR3 length: 15 amino acids.

CDR3 region: CASSSAPATGELFF. The CDR3 nucleotides read TGTGCCAGCAGCTCCGCCCCGGCCACCGGGGAGCTGTTTTTT. The chain carries TRBV5-4 and TRBJ2-2; D is unclear. Trimming removed 3 bases at V and 4 bases at J, with 10 bases between. CDR1 and CDR2 (germline): SGHNT, YYREEE (reference sequence). This CDR3 has 14 residues.

The J gene is TRBJ2-7, the V gene TRBV5-1; D may match TRBD1 or TRBD2 (6 bases each). Germline CDR1 and CDR2: SGHRS and YFSETQ. Trimming stripped 4 bases from V and 7 bases from J, with 33 bases between. CDR3 length: 19 amino acids. The CDR3, as DNA: TGCGCCAGCAGCCCAGCTCGGACACGGGACCCAAGGGGGGTAAAGGAGCAGTACTTC. Encoded protein: CASSPARTRDPRGVKEQYF.

The V and J genes are TRBV15 and TRBJ2-7; the D is unclear. CDR3 length: 16 amino acids. The ends were cut back, 0 bases at V and 2 bases at J, with 14 bases in the middle. Germline loops: CDR1 LNHNV, CDR2 YYDKDF (reference sequence). CDR3 sequence (DNA): TGTGCCACCAGCAGAGAACCGGCCTTGGGCACCTACGAGCAGTACTTC. It encodes CATSREPALGTYEQYF.

V and J are TRBV2 and TRBJ2-7; TRBD1 matches 8 bases. V gave up 3 bases and J gave up 5 bases; unmatched junction bases: 6. The CDR3 has 14 residues. Germline loops: CDR1 SNHLY, CDR2 FYNNEI. The CDR3 loop reads CASSDGRGQNEQYF. The CDR3 DNA follows: TGTGCCAGCAGTGACGGCAGGGGGCAGAACGAGCAGTACTTC. Looking up the rest from reference TRBV2 and TRBJ2-7 gives the full variable domain: EPEVTQTPSHQVTQMGQEVILRCVPISNHLYFYWYRQILGQKVEFLVSFYNNEISEKSEIFDDQFSVERPDGSNFTLKIRSTKLEDSAMYFCASSDGRGQNEQYFGPGTRLTVT.

The chain employs TRBV6-1 and TRBJ1-5; D is undetermined. This CDR3 spans 12 amino acids. CDR1 MNHNS and CDR2 SASEGT come from the germline V gene. Trimming pared 6 bases from V and 10 bases from J, leaving 13 bases between. Here the CDR3 DNA reads TGTGCCAGCAGGAAAGACGGACCCCCCCAGCATTTT. Translated, it gives CASRKDGPPQHF.

The chain combines TRBV13 with TRBJ2-7; the D is unclear. V lost 1 base to trimming and J lost 5 bases, with 3 bases between them. This CDR3 spans 11 amino acids. Germline loops: CDR1 PRHDT, CDR2 FYEKMQ (reference sequence). The CDR3 region has the DNA TGTGCCAGCAGCTTAGTCCACGAGCAGTACTTC. Protein: CASSLVHEQYF.

V usage is TRBV19 and J usage is TRBJ2-3, with 11 nucleotides matching TRBD2. After removal of 5 bases from V and 2 bases from J, the junction contained 9 bases not matched to a gene. In germline, CDR1 is LNHDA, CDR2 SQIVND (reference sequence). This CDR3 is built from 17 residues. CDR3 in amino acids: CASSRNVAGGITDTQYF. CDR3 coding DNA: TGTGCCAGTAGTCGTAACGTAGCGGGAGGGATCACAGATACGCAGTATTTT.

The chain uses TRBV28 and TRBJ1-2; TRBD1 is a possible D gene (6 bases). The CDR3 covers 13 residues. Trimming cost V 10 bases and J 3 bases, with 15 bases left between them. CDR1 is MDHEN and CDR2 is SYDVKM in the germline V gene. The CDR3 loop is CATRQGLDYGYTF. The CDR3, as DNA: TGTGCCACCCGGCAGGGGTTAGACTATGGCTACACCTTC.

With regard to this clone: The sample contains more than one DNA sequence encoding this CDR3. The chain is built from TRBV5-1 and TRBJ2-3, with TRBD2 as a possible D gene (5 bases). Trimming left V 4 bases short and J 0 bases short, with 6 bases between. CDR3 length: 13 residues. From germline, CDR1 is SGHRS and CDR2 YFSETQ. The CDR3 DNA sequence: TGCGCCAGCAGCGCGGGTAGCACAGATACGCAGTATTTT. This encodes CASSAGSTDTQYF.